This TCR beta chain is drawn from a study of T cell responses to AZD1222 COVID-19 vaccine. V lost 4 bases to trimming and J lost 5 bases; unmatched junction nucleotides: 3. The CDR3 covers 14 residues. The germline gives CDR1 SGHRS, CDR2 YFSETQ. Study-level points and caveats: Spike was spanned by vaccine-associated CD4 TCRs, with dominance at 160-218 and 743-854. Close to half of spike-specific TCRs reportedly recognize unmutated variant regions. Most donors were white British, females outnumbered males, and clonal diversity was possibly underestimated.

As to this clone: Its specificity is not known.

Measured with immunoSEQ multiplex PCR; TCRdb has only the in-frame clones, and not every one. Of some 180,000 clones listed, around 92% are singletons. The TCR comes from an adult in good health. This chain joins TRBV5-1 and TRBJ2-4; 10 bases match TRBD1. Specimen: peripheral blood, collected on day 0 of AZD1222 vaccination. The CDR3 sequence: CASSAGTGENIQYF. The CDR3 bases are TGCGCCAGCAGCGCCGGGACAGGGGAAAACATTCAGTACTTC. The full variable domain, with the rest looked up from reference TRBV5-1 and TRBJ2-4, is KAGVTQTPRYLIKTRGQQVTLSCSPISGHRSVSWYQQTPGQGLQFLFEYFSETQRNKGNFPGRFSGRQFSNSRSEMNVSTLELGDSALYLCASSAGTGENIQYFGAGTRLSVL.